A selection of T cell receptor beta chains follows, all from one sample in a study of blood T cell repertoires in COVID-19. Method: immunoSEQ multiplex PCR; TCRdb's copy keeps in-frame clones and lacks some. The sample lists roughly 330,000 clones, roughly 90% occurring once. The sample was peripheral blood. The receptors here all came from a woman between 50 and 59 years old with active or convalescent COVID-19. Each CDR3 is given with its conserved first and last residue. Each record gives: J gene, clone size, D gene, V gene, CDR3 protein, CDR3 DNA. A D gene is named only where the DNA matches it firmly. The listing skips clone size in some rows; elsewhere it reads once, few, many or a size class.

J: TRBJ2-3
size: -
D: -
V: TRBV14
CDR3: CASSQAGSTDTQYF
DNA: TGTGCCAGCAGCCAAGCCGGGAGCACAGATACGCAGTATTTT

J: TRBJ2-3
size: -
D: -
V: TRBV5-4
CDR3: CASSPIQGIATDTQYF
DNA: TGTGCCAGCAGCCCCATACAGGGTATCGCGACAGATACGCAGTATTTT

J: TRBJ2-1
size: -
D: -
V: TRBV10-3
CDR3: CAISESSVSYNEQFF
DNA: TGTGCCATCAGTGAGTCCTCAGTCTCCTACAATGAGCAGTTCTTC

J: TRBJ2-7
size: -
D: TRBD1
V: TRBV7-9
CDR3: CASSFPKQGSYEQYF
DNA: TGTGCCAGCAGCTTCCCGAAACAGGGGTCCTACGAGCAGTACTTC

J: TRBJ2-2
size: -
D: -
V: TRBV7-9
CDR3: CASSPTGVFVGTGELFF
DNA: TGTGCCAGCAGCCCCACCGGGGTTTTTGTGGGGACCGGGGAGCTGTTTTTT

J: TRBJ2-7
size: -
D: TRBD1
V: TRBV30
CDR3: CAWSAGTGGTYEQYF
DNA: TGTGCCTGGAGCGCTGGGACAGGGGGAACCTACGAGCAGTACTTC

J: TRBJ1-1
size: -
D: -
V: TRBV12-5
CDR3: CASGLVQGVNTEAFF
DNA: TGTGCTAGTGGTTTGGTACAGGGCGTGAACACTGAAGCTTTCTTT

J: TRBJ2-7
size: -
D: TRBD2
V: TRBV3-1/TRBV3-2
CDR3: CASSSGTSGRARSYEQYF
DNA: TGTGCCAGCAGTTCCGGGACTAGCGGGAGGGCCCGGTCCTACGAGCAGTACTTC

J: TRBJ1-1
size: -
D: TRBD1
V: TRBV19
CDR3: CASSSGQGFTEAFF
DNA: TGTGCCAGTAGTTCTGGACAGGGATTCACTGAAGCTTTCTTT

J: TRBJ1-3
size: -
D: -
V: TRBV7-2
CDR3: CASSPKKGDAGNTIYF
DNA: TGTGCCAGCAGCCCTAAAAAGGGGGATGCTGGAAACACCATATATTTT

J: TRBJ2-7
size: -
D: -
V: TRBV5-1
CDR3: CASSLGHTGPYEQYF
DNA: TGCGCCAGCAGCTTGGGACACACAGGACCCTACGAGCAGTACTTC

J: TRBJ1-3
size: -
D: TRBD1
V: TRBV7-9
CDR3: CASSAGTGERNTIYF
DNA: TGTGCCAGCAGCGCTGGGACAGGGGAGCGGAACACCATATATTTT

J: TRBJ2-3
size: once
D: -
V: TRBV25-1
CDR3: CASSELISQGEDADTQYF
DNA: TGTGCCAGCAGTGAATTAATATCCCAGGGCGAGGACGCAGATACGCAGTATTTT

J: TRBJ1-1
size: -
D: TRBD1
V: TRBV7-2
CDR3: CASSLGQGAERTEAFF
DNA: TGTGCCAGCAGCCTGGGACAGGGGGCAGAAAGGACTGAAGCTTTCTTT

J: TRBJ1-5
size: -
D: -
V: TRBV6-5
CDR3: CASSYSIQGGEPQHF
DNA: TGTGCCAGCAGTTACTCGATTCAGGGCGGGGAGCCCCAGCATTTT

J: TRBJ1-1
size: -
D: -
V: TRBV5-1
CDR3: CASSLVPDTEAFF
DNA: TGCGCCAGCAGCTTGGTCCCGGACACTGAAGCTTTCTTT

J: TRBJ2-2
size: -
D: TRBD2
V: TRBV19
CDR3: CASSIDPGLALTGELFF
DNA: TGTGCCAGTAGTATAGATCCGGGACTAGCTTTAACCGGGGAGCTGTTTTTT

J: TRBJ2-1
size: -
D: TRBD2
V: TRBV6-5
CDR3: CASSQLAGAYNEQFF
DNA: TGTGCCAGCAGTCAACTAGCGGGGGCCTACAATGAGCAGTTCTTC

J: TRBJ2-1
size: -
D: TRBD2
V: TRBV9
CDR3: CASSVSGSPRNEQFF
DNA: TGTGCCAGCAGCGTTAGCGGGAGTCCTCGCAATGAGCAGTTCTTC

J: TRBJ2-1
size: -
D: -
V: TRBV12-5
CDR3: CASGLGGGPYNEQFF
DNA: TGTGCTAGTGGTTTGGGGGGCGGCCCCTACAATGAGCAGTTCTTC

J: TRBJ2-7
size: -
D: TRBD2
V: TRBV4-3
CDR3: CASSQVITGGEQYF
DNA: TGCGCCAGCAGCCAAGTTATCACGGGGGGCGAGCAGTACTTC

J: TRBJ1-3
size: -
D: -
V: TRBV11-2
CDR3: CASSSAALSSGNTIYF
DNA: TGTGCCAGCAGCTCCGCGGCTTTGAGCTCTGGAAACACCATATATTTT

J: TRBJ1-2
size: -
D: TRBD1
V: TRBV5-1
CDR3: CASSLENGQGNYGYTF
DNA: TGCGCCAGCAGCTTGGAAAACGGACAGGGGAACTATGGCTACACCTTC

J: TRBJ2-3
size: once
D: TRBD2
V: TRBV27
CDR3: CASIMGTIGYF
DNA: TGTGCCAGCATAATGGGGACTATTGGGTATTTT

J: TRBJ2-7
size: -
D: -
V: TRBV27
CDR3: CASGSGHYEQYF
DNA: TGTGCCAGCGGGTCCGGACACTACGAGCAGTACTTC

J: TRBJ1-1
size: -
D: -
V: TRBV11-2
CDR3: CASSTDRNTEAFF
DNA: TGTGCCAGCAGCACAGACAGAAACACTGAAGCTTTCTTT

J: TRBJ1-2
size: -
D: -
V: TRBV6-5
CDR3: CASSYSKGVGYTF
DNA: TGTGCCAGCAGTTACTCGAAGGGGGTTGGCTACACCTTC

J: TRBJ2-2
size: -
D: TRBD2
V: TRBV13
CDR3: CASSSSGGRGSGELFF
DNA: TGTGCCAGCAGCTCATCTGGCGGGAGGGGTTCCGGGGAGCTGTTTTTT

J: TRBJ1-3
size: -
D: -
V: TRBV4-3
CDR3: CASSQDPYPSGEGNTIYF
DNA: TGCGCCAGCAGCCAAGACCCATATCCTTCGGGGGAAGGAAACACCATATATTTT

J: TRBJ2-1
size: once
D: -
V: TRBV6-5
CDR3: CASSSTVNEQFF
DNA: TGTGCCAGCAGCTCTACCGTTAATGAGCAGTTCTTC

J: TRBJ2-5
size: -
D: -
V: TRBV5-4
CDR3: CASSLVEGETQYF
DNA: TGTGCCAGCAGCTTGGTGGAGGGGGAGACCCAGTACTTC

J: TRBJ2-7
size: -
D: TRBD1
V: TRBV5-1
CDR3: CASSSGTDYEQYF
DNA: TGCGCCAGCAGCTCCGGGACAGACTACGAGCAGTACTTC

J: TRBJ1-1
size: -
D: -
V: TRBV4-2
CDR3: CASSQDSFLSEAFF
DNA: TGTGCCAGCAGCCAAGATAGTTTTTTATCTGAAGCTTTCTTT

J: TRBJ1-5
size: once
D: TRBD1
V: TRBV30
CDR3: CAWSARQGAQPQHF
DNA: TGTGCCTGGAGTGCCCGGCAGGGGGCACAGCCCCAGCATTTT

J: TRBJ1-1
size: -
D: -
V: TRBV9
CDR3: CASSVGTRMNTEAFF
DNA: TGTGCCAGCAGCGTAGGTACGCGCATGAACACTGAAGCTTTCTTT

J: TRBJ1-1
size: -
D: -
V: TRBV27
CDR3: CASSLSEGATEAFF
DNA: TGTGCCAGCAGTTTATCGGAAGGGGCCACTGAAGCTTTCTTT

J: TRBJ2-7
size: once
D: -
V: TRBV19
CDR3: CASSEPRGPLAEQYF
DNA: TGTGCCAGTAGTGAGCCGCGGGGGCCTCTAGCCGAGCAGTACTTC

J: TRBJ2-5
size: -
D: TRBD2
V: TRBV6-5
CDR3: CASSTTSGEWETQYF
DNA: TGTGCCAGCAGTACGACTAGCGGGGAATGGGAGACCCAGTACTTC

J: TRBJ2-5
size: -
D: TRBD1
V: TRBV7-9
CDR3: CASSLVWVRDREAETQYF
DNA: TGTGCCAGCAGCTTAGTTTGGGTCCGGGACAGGGAGGCAGAGACCCAGTACTTC

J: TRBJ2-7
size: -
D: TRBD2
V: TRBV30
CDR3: CAWTERGGLEQYF
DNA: TGTGCCTGGACGGAGCGGGGGGGCCTCGAGCAGTACTTC

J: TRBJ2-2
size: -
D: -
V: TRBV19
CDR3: CASSTLREGSTGELFF
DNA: TGTGCCAGTAGTACCCTCAGAGAAGGGAGCACCGGGGAGCTGTTTTTT

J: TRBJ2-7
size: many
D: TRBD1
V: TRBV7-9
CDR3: CASSLAGQGVSYEQYF
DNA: TGTGCCAGCAGCTTAGCTGGACAGGGGGTATCCTACGAGCAGTACTTC

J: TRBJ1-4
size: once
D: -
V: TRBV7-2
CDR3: CASSLDRIATNEKLFF
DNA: TGTGCCAGCAGCTTAGATCGTATAGCAACTAATGAAAAACTGTTTTTT

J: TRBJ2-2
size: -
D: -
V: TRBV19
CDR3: CASSIGTYTGELFF
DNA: TGTGCCAGTAGTATAGGGACATACACCGGGGAGCTGTTTTTT

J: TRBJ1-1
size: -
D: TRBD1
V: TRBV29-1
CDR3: CSVWGGQGTELVTEAFF
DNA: TGCAGCGTGTGGGGGGGACAGGGGACCGAATTGGTCACTGAAGCTTTCTTT

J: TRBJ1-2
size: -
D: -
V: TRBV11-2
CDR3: CASSQDSGLGGYTF
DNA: TGTGCCAGCAGCCAAGACAGTGGGCTTGGTGGCTACACCTTC

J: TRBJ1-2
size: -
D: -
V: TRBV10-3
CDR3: CAISERGGENYGYTF
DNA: TGTGCCATCAGTGAGAGAGGAGGAGAAAACTATGGCTACACCTTC

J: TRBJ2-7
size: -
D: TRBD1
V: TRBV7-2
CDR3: CASEQGDLFYEQYF
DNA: TGTGCCAGTGAACAGGGGGACCTTTTCTACGAGCAGTACTTC

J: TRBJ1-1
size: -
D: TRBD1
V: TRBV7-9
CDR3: CASSLDRTEAFF
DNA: TGTGCCAGCAGCTTGGACAGGACTGAAGCTTTCTTT

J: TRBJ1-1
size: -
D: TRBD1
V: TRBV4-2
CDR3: CASSQVGQGNTEAFF
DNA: TGTGCCAGCAGCCAAGTGGGACAGGGGAACACTGAAGCTTTCTTT

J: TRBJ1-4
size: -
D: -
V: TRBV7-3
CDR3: CASSFPTVPGNEKLFF
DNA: TGTGCCAGCAGCTTTCCCACAGTCCCGGGGAATGAAAAACTGTTTTTT

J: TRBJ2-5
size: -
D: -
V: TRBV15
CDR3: CATSRDEGEETQYF
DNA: TGTGCCACCAGCAGAGATGAAGGGGAAGAGACCCAGTACTTC

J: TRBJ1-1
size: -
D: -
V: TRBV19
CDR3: CASSMPPGRKNTEAFF
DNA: TGTGCCAGTAGTATGCCGCCAGGGCGGAAGAACACTGAAGCTTTCTTT

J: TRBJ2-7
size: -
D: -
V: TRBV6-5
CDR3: CASRRDISYEQYF
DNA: TGTGCCAGCCGACGGGACATCTCCTACGAGCAGTACTTC

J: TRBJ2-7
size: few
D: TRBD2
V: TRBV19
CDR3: CASSPATSGRAYEQYF
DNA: TGTGCCAGTAGTCCTGCGACTAGCGGGAGGGCCTACGAGCAGTACTTC